What follows describes a single TCR beta chain. This specimen comes from a study of CD8 T cells in Susac syndrome. With 2 bases removed from V and 1 base from J, the gap between germline ends came to 14 bases. From germline, CDR1 is SEHNR and CDR2 FQNEAQ (reference sequence). The CDR3 covers 16 residues. An amount of RNA that ranged from about 0.45 to 1 ug was reverse transcribed with random hexamers. Via MiXCR, TCRdb re-called the immunoSEQ multiplex PCR reads, giving one row per CDR3 protein. Of around 180,000 distinct CDR3 sequences in the sample, about 93% were seen once. This chain uses TRBV7-9 with TRBJ1-1; the D gene is possibly TRBD1 (6 bases). This TCR derives from a human donor with multiple sclerosis. The specimen was CD4+ T cells from PBMCs. CDR3 sequence: CASSLTPGAGNTEAFF. In nucleotides, the CDR3 is TGTGCCAGCAGCTTAACCCCAGGGGCCGGGAACACTGAAGCTTTCTTT.